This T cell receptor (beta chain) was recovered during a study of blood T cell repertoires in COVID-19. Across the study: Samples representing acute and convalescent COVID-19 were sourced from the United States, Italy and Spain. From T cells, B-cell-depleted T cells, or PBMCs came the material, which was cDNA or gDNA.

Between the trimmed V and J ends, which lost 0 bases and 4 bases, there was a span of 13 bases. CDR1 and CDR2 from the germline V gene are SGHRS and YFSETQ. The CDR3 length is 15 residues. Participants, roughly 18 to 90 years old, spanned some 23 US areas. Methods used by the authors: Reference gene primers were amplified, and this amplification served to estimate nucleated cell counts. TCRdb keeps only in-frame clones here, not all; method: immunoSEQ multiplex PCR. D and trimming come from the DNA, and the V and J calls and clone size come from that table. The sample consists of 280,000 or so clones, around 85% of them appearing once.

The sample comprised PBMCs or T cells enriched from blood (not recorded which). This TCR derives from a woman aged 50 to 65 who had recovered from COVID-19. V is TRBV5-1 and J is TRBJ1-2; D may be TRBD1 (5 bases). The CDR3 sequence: CASSLGSPGGYGYTF. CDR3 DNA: TGCGCCAGCAGCTTGGGTAGTCCCGGGGGCTATGGCTACACCTTC.